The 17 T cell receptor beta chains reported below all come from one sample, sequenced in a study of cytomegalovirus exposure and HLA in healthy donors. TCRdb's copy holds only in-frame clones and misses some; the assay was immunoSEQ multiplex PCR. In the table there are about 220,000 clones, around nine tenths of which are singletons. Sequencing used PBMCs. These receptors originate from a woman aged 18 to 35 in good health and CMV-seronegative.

The CDR3 here is CASSFGTNTGELFF. The CDR3 DNA reads TGTGCCAGCAGTTTTGGGACTAACACCGGGGAGCTGTTTTTT. The chain links TRBV28 to TRBJ2-2, with D perhaps matching TRBD2 (6 bases). Germline CDR1 is MDHEN and CDR2 is SYDVKM. V lost 3 bases and J lost 2, with 7 bases in between. This CDR3 spans 14 amino acids.

CDR3 sequence reads: CASSEASSYEQYF. CDR3 DNA sequence: TGTGCCAGCAGTGAAGCGAGCTCCTACGAGCAGTACTTC. The V gene is TRBV28, the J gene TRBJ2-7; D is ambiguous. The CDR3 covers 13 residues. Germline V gene lookup returns CDR1 MDHEN and CDR2 SYDVKM. With 5 bases removed from V and 0 bases from J, the gap between germline ends came to 8 bases.

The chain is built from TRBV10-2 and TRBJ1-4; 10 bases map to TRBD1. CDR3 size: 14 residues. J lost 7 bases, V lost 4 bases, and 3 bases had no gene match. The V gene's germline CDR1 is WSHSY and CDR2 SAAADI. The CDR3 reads CASSVGDRGEKLFF. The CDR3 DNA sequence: TGCGCCAGCAGTGTGGGGGACAGGGGTGAAAAACTGTTTTTT.

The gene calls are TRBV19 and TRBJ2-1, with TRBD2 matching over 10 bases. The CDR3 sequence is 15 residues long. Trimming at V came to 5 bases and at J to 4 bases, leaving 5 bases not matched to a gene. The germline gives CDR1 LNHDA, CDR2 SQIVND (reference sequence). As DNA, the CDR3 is TGTGCCAGTAGTCTGCCTAGCGGGAGTTACAATGAGCAGTTCTTC. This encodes CASSLPSGSYNEQFF.

This CDR3 is CASSLARGARETQYF. In nucleotides, the CDR3 is TGCGCCAGCAGCTTGGCCCGGGGGGCGAGGGAGACCCAGTACTTC. V usage is TRBV5-1 and J usage is TRBJ2-5, with a tentative D call TRBD2 (7 bases). Trimming pared 0 bases from V and 5 bases from J, leaving 14 bases between. The CDR3 is 15 amino acids. Germline-derived CDR1 and CDR2 are SGHRS and YFSETQ.

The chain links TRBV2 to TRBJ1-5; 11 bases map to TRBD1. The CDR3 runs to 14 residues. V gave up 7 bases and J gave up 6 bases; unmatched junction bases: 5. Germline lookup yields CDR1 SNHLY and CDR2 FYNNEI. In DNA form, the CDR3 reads TGTGCCAGCAAAGGACAGGGGGCCAGTCAGCCCCAGCATTTT. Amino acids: CASKGQGASQPQHF.

Here the CDR3 DNA reads TGTGCCAGCAGCCCCCACGGGGATAACTATGGCTACACCTTC. Its protein product is CASSPHGDNYGYTF. This sequence joins TRBV28 and TRBJ1-2, with D unclear. Germline loops: CDR1 MDHEN, CDR2 SYDVKM. V was pared by 6 bases and J by 1 base, with 12 bases between. The CDR3 runs 14 residues.

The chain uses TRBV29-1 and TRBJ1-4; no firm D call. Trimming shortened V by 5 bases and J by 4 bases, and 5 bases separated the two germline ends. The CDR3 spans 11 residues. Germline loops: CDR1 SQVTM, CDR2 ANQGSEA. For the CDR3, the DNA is TGCAGCGTTAGGAGTAATGAAAAACTGTTTTTT. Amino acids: CSVRSNEKLFF.

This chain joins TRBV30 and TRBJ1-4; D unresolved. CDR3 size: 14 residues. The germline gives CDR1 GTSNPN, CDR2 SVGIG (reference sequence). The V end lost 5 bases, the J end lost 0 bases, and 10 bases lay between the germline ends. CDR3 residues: CAWSAVTTNEKLFF. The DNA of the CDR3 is TGTGCCTGGTCGGCGGTTACAACTAATGAAAAACTGTTTTTT. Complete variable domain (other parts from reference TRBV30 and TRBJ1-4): SQTIHQWPATLVQPVGSPLSLECTVEGTSNPNLYWYRQAAGRGLQLLFYSVGIGQISSEVPQNLSASRPQDRQFILSSKKLLLSDSGFYLCAWSAVTTNEKLFFGSGTQLSVL.

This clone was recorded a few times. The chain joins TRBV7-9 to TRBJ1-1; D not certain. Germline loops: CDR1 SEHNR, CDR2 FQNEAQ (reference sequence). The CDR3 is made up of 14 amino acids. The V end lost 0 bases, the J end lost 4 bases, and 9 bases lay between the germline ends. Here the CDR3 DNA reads TGTGCCAGCAGCTTAGCGTATGGCCCCACTGAAGCTTTCTTT. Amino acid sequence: CASSLAYGPTEAFF.

CDR3 sequence (DNA): TGTGCCAGCGTGGGGACAGGTACACAAGAGACCCAGTACTTC. Translating it yields CASVGTGTQETQYF. The V gene is TRBV6-5, the J gene TRBJ2-5; 8 bases agree with TRBD1. This CDR3 has 14 amino acids. V lost 8 bases to trimming and J lost 2 bases; unmatched junction nucleotides: 7. Germline CDR1 MNHEY, CDR2 SVGAGI.

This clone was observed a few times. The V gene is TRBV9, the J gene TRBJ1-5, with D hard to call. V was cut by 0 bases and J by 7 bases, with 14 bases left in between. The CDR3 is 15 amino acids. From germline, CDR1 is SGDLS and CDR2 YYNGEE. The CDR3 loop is CASSVGGGYSQPQHF. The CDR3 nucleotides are TGTGCCAGCAGCGTAGGAGGAGGGTATAGCCAGCCCCAGCATTTT.

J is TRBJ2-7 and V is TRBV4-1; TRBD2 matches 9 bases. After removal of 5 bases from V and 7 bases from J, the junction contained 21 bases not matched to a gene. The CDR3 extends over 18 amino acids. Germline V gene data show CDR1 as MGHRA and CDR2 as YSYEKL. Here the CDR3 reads CASSASGAKSGRLEEQYF. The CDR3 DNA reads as TGCGCCAGCAGCGCTAGTGGGGCCAAGAGCGGGAGGTTGGAAGAGCAGTACTTC.

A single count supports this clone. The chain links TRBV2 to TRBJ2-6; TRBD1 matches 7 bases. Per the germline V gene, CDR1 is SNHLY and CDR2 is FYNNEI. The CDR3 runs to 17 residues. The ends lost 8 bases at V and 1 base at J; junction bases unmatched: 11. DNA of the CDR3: TGTGCCAGCGAGACAGGGTGGACGTTATCTGGGGCCAACGTCCTGACTTTC. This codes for CASETGWTLSGANVLTF.

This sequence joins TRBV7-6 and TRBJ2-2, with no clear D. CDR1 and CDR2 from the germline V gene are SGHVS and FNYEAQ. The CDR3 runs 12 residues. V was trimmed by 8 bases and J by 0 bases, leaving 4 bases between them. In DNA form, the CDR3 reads TGTGCCAGCCGGGCGAACACCGGGGAGCTGTTTTTT. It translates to CASRANTGELFF.

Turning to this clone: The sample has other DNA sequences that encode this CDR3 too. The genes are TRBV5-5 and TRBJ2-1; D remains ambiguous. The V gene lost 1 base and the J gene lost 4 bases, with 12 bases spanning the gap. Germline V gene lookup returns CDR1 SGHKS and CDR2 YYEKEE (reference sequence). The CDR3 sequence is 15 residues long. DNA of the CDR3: TGTGCCAGCAGCTTGTACCAACGAACTTACAATGAGCAGTTCTTC. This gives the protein CASSLYQRTYNEQFF.

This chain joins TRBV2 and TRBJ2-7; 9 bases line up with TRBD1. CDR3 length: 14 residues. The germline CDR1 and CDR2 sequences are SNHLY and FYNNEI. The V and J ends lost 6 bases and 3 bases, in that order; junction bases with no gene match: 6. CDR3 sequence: CASSQTGGSYEQYF. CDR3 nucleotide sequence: TGTGCCAGCAGCCAGACAGGGGGGAGCTACGAGCAGTACTTC.